The clone carrying this T cell receptor (beta chain) has ten or more counts. Its target is not known. Amplification of the TCR beta CDR3 regions used RNA transcripts (as template). An initial RT-PCR round employing HTBI primers preceded a second-round multiplex PCR. In TCRdb, the multiplex PCR reads were re-called with MiXCR into one record per CDR3 protein. There are over a million distinct CDR3 sequences in the sample; less than 45% occur only once, and around 10% lies in the top ten. The sample belongs to a study of Graves' ophthalmopathy and Graves' hyperthyroidism. This CDR3 region has 15 residues. The V and J ends lost 2 bases and 2 bases, in that order; junction bases with no gene match: 2. Germline CDR1 MNHEY, CDR2 SVGAGI. Only newly diagnosed hyperthyroidism patients aged 18 to 65, with under 2 months' duration, were enrolled. General study results and limits: The model reached approximately 71% sensitivity and 72.22% specificity for predicting ophthalmopathy progression. Most thyroid clonotypes with frequency above 0.001 were detected in blood too.

The TCR was taken from an adult man with Graves' hyperthyroidism. This sequence joins TRBV6-5 and TRBJ1-1; 10 positions match TRBD1. The sequenced sample consisted of peripheral blood or thyroid tissue (not recorded which). CDR3 region: CASSYGQGGNTEAFF. For the CDR3, the DNA is TGTGCCAGCAGTTACGGACAGGGGGGAAACACTGAAGCTTTCTTT.